This T cell receptor beta chain appears in the sequencing data of a study of cytomegalovirus exposure and HLA in healthy donors. Broader study findings: Researchers had no immune exposure information except CMV serostatus available. Overall, around 160 TCR beta chains were annotated as cytomegalovirus-associated. Through in vitro validation, a few CMV-associated chains were shown to be specific for CMV antigens. The study assumed roughly uniform donor sequencing depth for presence/absence analyses.

Vbeta (60) and Jbeta (13) primers were used in the PCR. Using immunoSEQ multiplex PCR, the repertoire was profiled, and TCRdb retains in-frame clones only, with some absent. The repertoire holds more than 200,000 clones, with about 81% as singletons. As regards this clone: What it binds is unknown.

Sequencing was carried out using PBMCs. The receptor was isolated from a man aged 35-49 years in good health and CMV-seropositive.

The CDR3 coding sequence is TGCGCCAGCAGCTTGGTAGGGGTGAAAGGCGGGGAGCTGTTTTTT. It codes for CASSLVGVKGGELFF. The chain employs TRBV5-1 and TRBJ2-2, with D tentatively TRBD1 (5 bases). Trimming cost V 0 bases and J 7 bases, with 13 bases left between them. The V gene's germline CDR1 is SGHRS and CDR2 YFSETQ. The CDR3 consists of 15 residues.